This record covers a single T cell receptor beta chain. Its antigen is unidentified. Trimming cost V 4 bases and J 2 bases; bases outside gene matches: 11. Germline V gene sequence: CDR1 SNHLY, CDR2 FYNNEI. The CDR3 runs to 17 residues. The sample comes from a study of cytotoxic CD8 clonotypes in ibrutinib-treated CLL. Study-wide points: Whereas clonality rose at ibrutinib response, it declined toward baseline at progression. The clonality rise at ibrutinib response reflected private clonotype expansion.

TCRdb's table, derived via immunoSEQ multiplex PCR, lists solely in-frame clones and lacks some. The profile shows roughly 160,000 clones, roughly 86% of them singletons. This chain connects TRBV2 to TRBJ2-4; 7 bases align to TRBD2. This TCR was recovered from a human donor with chronic lymphocytic leukemia. The material was PBMCs, obtained after 12 months of ibrutinib treatment. The CDR3 loop reads CASSVRGGPNTKNIQYF. The CDR3 DNA reads as TGTGCCAGCAGTGTGCGGGGAGGGCCTAATACCAAAAACATTCAGTACTTC.